This T cell receptor (beta chain) was identified in a study of blood T cell repertoires in COVID-19. Study as a whole: COVID-19 samples, acute and convalescent, were from the United States, Italy and Spain. Sources were T cells, B-cell-depleted T cells, or PBMCs; the material itself was cDNA or gDNA.

Per the original methods: Using reference gene primer amplification, nucleated cell counts were estimated. Profiled with immunoSEQ multiplex PCR; TCRdb holds only in-frame clones, not every one. V and J calls and clone size are copied from that table; D and trimming were computed from the DNA. The data contain hundreds of thousands of clones, around nine tenths of them singletons. This CDR3 is 17 amino acids long. Germline CDR1 and CDR2: KGHDR and SFDVKD. V was clipped by 2 bases and J by 2 bases; unmatched bases: 7. During active infection, Seattle patients enrolled and were then monitored through disease.

This TCR derives from a woman aged 70-85 years with COVID-19, enrolled during active disease. Sequences were obtained from peripheral blood. V is TRBV24-1 and J is TRBJ2-5, with 10 bases lining up with TRBD1. CDR3 nucleotide sequence: TGTGCCACCAGTGATTCATCCGGGACAGGGGAACAAGAGACCCAGTACTTC. This encodes CATSDSSGTGEQETQYF.